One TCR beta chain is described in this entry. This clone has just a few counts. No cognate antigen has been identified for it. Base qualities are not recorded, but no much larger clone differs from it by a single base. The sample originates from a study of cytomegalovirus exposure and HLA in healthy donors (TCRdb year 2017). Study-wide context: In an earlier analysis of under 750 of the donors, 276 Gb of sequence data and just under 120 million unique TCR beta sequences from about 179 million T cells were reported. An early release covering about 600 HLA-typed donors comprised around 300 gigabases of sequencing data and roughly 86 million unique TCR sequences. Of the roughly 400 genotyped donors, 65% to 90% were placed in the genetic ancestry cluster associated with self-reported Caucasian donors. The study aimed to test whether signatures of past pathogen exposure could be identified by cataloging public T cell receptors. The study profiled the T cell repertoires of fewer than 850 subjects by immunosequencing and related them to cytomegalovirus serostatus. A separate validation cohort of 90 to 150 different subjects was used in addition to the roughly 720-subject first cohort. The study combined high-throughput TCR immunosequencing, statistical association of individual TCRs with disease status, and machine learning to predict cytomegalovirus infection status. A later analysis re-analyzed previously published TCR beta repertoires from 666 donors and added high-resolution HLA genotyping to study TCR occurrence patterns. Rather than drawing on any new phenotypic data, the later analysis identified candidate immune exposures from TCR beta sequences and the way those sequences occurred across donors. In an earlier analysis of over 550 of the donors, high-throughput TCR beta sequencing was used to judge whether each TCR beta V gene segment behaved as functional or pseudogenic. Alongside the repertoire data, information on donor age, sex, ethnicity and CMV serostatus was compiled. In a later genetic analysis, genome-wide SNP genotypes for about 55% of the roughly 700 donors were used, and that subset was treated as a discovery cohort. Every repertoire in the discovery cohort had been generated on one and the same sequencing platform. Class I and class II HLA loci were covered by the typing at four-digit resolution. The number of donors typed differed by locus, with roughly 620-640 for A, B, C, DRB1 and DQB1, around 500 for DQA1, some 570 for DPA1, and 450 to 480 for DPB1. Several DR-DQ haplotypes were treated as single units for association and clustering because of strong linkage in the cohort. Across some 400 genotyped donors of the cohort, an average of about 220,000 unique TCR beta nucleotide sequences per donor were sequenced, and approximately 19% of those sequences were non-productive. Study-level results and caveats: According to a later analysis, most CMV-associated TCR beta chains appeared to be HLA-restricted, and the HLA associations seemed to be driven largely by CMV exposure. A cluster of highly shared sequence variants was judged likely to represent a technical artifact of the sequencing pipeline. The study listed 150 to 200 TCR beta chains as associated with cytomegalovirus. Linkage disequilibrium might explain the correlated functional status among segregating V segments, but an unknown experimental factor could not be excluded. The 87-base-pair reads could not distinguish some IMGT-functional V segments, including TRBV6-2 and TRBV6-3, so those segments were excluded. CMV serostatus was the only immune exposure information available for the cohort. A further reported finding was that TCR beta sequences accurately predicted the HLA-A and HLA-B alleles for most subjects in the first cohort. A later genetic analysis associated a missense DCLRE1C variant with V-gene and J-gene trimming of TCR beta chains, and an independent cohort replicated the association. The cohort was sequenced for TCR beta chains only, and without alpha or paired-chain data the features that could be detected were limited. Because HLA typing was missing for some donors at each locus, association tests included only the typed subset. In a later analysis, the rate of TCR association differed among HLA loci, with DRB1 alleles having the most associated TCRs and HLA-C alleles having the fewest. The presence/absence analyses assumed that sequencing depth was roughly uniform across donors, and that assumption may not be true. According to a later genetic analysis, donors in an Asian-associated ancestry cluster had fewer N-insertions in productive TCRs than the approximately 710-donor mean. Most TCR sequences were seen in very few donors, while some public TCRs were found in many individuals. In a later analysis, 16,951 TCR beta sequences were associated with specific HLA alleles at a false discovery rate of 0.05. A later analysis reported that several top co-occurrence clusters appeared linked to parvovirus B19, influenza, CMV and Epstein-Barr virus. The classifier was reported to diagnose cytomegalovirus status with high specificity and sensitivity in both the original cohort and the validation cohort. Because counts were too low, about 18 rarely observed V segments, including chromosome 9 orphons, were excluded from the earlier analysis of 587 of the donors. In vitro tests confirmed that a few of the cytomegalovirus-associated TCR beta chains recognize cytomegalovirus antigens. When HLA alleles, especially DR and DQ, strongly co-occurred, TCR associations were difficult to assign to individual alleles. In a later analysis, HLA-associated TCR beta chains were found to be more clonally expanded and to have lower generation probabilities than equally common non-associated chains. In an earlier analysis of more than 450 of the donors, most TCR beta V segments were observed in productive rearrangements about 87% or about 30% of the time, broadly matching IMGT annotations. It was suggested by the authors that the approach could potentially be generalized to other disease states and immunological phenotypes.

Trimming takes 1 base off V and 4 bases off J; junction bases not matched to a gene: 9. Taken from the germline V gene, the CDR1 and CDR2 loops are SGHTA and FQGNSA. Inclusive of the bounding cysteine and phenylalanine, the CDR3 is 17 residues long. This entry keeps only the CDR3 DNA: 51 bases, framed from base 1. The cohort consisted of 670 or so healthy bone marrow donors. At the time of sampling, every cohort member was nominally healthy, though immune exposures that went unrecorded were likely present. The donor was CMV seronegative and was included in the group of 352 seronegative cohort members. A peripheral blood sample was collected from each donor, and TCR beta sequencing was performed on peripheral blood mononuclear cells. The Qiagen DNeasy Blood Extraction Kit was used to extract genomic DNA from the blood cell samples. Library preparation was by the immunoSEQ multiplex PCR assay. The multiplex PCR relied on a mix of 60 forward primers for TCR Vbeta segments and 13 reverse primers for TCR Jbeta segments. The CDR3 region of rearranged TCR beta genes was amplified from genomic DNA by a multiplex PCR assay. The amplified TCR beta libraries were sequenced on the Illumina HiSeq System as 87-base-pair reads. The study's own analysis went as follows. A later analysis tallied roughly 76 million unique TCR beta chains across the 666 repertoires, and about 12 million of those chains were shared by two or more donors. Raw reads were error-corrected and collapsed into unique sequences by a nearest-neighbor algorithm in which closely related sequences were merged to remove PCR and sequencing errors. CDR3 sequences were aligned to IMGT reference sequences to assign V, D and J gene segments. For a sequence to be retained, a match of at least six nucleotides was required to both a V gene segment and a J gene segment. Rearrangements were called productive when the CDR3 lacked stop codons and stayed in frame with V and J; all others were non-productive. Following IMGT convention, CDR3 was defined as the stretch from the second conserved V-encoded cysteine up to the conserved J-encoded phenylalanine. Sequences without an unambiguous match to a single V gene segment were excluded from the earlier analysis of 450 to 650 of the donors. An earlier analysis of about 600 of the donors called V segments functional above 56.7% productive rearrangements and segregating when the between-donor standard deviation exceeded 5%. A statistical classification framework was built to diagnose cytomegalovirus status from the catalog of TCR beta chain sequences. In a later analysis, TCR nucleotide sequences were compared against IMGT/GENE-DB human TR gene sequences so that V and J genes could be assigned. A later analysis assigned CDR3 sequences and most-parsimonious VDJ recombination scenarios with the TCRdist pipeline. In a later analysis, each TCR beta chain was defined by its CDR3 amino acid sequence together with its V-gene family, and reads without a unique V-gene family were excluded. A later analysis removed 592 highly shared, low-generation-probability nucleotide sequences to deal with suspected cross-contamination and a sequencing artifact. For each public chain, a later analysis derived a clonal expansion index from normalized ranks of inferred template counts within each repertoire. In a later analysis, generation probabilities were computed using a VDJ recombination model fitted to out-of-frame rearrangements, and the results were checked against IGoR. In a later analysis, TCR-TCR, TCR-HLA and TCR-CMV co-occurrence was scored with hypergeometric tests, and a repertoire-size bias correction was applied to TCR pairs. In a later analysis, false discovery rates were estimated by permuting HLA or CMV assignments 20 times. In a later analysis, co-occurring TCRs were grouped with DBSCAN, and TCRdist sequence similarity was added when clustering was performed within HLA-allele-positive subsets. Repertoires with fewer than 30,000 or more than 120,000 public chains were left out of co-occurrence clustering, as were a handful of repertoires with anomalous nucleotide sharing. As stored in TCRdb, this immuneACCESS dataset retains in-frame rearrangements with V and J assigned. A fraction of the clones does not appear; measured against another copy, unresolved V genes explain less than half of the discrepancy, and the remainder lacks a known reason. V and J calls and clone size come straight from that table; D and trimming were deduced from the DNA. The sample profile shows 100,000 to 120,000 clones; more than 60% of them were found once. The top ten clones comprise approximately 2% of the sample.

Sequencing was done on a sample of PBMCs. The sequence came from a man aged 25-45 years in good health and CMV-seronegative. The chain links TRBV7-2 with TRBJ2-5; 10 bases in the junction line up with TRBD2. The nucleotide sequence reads TGTGCCAGCAGCTTAGGGGGGGGGCTAGCGGGAGCAGAGACCCAGTACTTC. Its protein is CASSLGGGLAGAETQYF. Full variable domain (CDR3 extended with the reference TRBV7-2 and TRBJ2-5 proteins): GAGVSQSPSNKVTEKGKDVELRCDPISGHTALYWYRQSLGQGLEFLIYFQGNSAPDKSGLPSDRFSAERTGGSVSTLTIQRTQQEDSAVYLCASSLGGGLAGAETQYFGPGTRLLVL.